This paragraph reports one T cell receptor (beta chain). Antigen specificity is unknown. This entry comes from a study of shared clonotypes between healthy human individuals. Whole-study results and caveats: With four donors compared, roughly 5% of naive CD4 clonotypes were shared. Non-shared clonotypes showed lower generation probabilities than clonotypes common to all four donors.

Germline assignment: CDR1 MNHEY and CDR2 SMNVEV (reference sequence). This CDR3 comprises 13 residues. V was pared by 2 bases and J by 7 bases, with 9 bases between. Measured with immunoSEQ multiplex PCR; TCRdb has only the in-frame clones, and not every one. The data show nearly 2 million clones, about 94% seen once. CD8 cells regarded as naive lacked CD45RO, were positively chosen for CCR7, and omitted terminally differentiated effector memory CD45RA+ cells. Sequenced material: naive CD8+ T cells sorted from blood. The V gene is TRBV27, the J gene TRBJ1-5; no reliable D call. This receptor was obtained from a man between 18 and 29 years old in good health. The CDR3 reads CASSLGPPQPQHF. For the CDR3, the DNA is TGTGCCAGCAGTTTAGGGCCTCCACAGCCCCAGCATTTT.